The present entry profiles one T cell receptor beta chain with its context. The antigen is not known. The sample belongs to a study of cytomegalovirus exposure and HLA in healthy donors. Broader study findings: Prior analysis indicated that the majority of TCR beta V segments exhibited productivity approximately 90% or approximately 30% of the time. HLA alleles showed associations with some 15,000 TCR beta sequences in a later analysis, at a 0.05 false discovery rate. Despite most TCR sequences being rare, some public TCRs occurred in many donors.

It was with 60 Vbeta and 13 Jbeta primers that the PCR ran. Generated by immunoSEQ multiplex PCR, the TCRdb table keeps only in-frame clones and is missing some. The sample consists of around 200,000 clones, under 85% of them appearing once. The sequenced material came from PBMCs. The receptor's source is a woman in her 50s in good health and CMV-seropositive.

The CDR3 region is CASSLNPTGVLDTQYF. The CDR3, as DNA: TGCGCCAGCAGCTTGAACCCGACAGGGGTTCTCGATACGCAGTATTTT. V gene TRBV5-1 combines with J gene TRBJ2-3, with 8 bases fitting TRBD1. The germline CDR1 and CDR2 sequences are SGHRS and YFSETQ. This CDR3 is 16 amino acids long. The ends lost 1 base at V and 6 bases at J; junction bases unmatched: 10.